Given below is one T cell receptor beta chain in context. Using immunoSEQ multiplex PCR, the repertoire was profiled, and TCRdb retains in-frame clones only, with some absent. The data contain roughly 70,000 clones, 65% to 90% of them singletons. The germline V gene encodes CDR1 MNHNY and CDR2 SVGAGI (reference sequence). This CDR3 has 13 residues. The V segment lost 6 bases and the J segment 6 bases; nucleotides outside the gene matches: 3. This entry comes from a study of OX40 agonist ivuxolimab in advanced cancers. The source is an adult with an advanced solid tumor such as melanoma, head and neck, liver or kidney cancer. This chain links TRBV6-6 with TRBJ1-5; 9 bases are a match to TRBD1. The source material was CD4+ or CD8+ T cells sorted from blood, sampled in a trial of the OX40 agonist ivuxolimab. Here the CDR3 reads CASRPGQGQPQHF. The DNA for the CDR3 is TGTGCCAGCAGACCGGGACAGGGTCAGCCCCAGCATTTT.